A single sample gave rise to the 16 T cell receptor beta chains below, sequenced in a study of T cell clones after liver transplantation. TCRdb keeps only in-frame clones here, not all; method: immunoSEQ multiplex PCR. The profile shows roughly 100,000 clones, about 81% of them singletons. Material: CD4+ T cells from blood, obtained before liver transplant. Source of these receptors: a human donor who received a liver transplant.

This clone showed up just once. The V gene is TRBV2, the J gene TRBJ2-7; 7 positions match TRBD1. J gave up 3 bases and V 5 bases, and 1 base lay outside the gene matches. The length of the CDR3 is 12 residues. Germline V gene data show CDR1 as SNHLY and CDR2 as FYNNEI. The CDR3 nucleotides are TGTGCCAGCAGTCAGGGGGTCTACGAGCAGTACTTC. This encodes CASSQGVYEQYF.

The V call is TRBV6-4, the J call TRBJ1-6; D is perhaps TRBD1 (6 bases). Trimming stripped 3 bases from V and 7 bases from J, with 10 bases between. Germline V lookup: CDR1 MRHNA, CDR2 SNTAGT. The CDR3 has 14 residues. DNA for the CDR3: TGTGCCAGCAGTGAGATAGGGGGGAATTCACCCCTCCACTTT. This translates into CASSEIGGNSPLHF.

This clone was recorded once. The DNA of the CDR3 is TGTGCCACCAGCAGAGAGTCTCAATCCTACAATGAGCAGTTCTTC. It translates to CATSRESQSYNEQFF. The chain recombines TRBV15 with TRBJ2-1; D unclear. The ends were cut back, 0 bases at V and 1 base at J, with 7 bases in the middle. This CDR3 contains 15 residues. In germline, CDR1 is LNHNV, CDR2 YYDKDF (reference sequence).

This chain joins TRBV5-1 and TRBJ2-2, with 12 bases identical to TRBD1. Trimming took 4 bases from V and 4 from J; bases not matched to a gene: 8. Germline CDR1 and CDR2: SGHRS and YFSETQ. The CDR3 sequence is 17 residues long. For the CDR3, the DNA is TGCGCCAGCAGCCCCAAGGGACAGGGGGCGGTCACCGGGGAGCTGTTTTTT. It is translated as CASSPKGQGAVTGELFF. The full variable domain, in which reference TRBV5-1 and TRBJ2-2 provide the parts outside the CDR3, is KAGVTQTPRYLIKTRGQQVTLSCSPISGHRSVSWYQQTPGQGLQFLFEYFSETQRNKGNFPGRFSGRQFSNSRSEMNVSTLELGDSALYLCASSPKGQGAVTGELFFGEGSRLTVL.

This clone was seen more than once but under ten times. DNA of the CDR3: TGCGCCAGCAGCCAAGTCGTAGGGTCTGAAGCTTTCTTT. Protein sequence: CASSQVVGSEAFF. The genes are TRBV4-3 and TRBJ1-1; D not resolved. Per germline, CDR1 LGHNA and CDR2 YSLEER. This CDR3 contains 13 residues. Trimming took off 1 base at V and 6 bases at J, with 9 bases between the two ends.

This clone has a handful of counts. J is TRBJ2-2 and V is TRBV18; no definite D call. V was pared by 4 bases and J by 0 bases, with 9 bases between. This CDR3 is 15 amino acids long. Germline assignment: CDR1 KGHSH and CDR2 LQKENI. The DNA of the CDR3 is TGTGCCAGCTCACGGGCAGTCGCGAACACCGGGGAGCTGTTTTTT. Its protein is CASSRAVANTGELFF.

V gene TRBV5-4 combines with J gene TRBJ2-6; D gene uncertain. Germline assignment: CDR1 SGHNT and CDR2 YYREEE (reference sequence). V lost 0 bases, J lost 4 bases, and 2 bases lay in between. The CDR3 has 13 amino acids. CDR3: CASSLVGANVLTF. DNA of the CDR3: TGTGCCAGCAGCTTGGTGGGGGCCAACGTCCTGACTTTC.

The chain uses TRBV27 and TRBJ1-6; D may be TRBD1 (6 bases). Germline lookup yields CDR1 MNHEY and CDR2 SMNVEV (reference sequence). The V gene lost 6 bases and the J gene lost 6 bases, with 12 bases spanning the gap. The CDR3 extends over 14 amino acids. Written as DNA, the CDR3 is TGTGCCAGCAGACCGACAGGACTTAATTCACCCCTCCACTTT. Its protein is CASRPTGLNSPLHF.

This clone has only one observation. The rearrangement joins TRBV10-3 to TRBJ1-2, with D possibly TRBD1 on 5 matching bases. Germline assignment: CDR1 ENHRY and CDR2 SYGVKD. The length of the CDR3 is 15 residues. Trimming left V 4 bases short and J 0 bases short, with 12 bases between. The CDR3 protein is CAISAAQGTNYGYTF. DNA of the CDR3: TGTGCCATCAGTGCGGCCCAGGGTACTAACTATGGCTACACCTTC.

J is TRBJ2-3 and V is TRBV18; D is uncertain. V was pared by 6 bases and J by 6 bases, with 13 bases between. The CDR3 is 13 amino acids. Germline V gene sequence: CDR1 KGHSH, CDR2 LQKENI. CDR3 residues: CASSPASVDTQYF. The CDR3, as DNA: TGTGCCAGCTCGCCCGCCAGTGTTGATACGCAGTATTTT.

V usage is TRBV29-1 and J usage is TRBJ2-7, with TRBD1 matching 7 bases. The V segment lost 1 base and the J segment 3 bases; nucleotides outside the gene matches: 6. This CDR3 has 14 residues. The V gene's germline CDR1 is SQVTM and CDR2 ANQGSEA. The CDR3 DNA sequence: TGCAGCGTTGAAGTGGGGCAGGGGGACTACGAGCAGTACTTC. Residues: CSVEVGQGDYEQYF.

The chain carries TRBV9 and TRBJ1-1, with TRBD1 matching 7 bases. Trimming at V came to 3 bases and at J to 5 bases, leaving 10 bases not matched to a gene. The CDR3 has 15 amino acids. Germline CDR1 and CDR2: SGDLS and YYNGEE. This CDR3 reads CASSARTGGDTEAFF. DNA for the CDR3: TGTGCCAGCAGCGCCCGGACAGGCGGGGATACTGAAGCTTTCTTT.

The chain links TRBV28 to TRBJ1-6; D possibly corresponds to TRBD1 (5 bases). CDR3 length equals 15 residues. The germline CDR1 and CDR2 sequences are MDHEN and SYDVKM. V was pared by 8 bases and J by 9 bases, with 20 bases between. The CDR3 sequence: CASELEGRVGSPLHF. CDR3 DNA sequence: TGTGCCAGCGAGCTGGAGGGGCGGGTTGGTTCACCCCTCCACTTT.

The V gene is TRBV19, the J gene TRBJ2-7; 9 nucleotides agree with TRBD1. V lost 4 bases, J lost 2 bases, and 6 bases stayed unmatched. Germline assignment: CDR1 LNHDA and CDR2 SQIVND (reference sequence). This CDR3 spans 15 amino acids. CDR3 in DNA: TGTGCCAGTAGTACTCCGGGACAGGGAGCCTACGAGCAGTACTTC. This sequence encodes CASSTPGQGAYEQYF.

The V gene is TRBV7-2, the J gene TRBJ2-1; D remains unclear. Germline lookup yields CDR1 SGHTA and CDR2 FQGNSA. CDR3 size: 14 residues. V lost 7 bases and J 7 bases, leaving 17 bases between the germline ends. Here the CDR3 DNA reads TGTGCCAGCACCCCCCGGGCGATGGTGAATGAGCAGTTCTTC. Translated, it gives CASTPRAMVNEQFF.

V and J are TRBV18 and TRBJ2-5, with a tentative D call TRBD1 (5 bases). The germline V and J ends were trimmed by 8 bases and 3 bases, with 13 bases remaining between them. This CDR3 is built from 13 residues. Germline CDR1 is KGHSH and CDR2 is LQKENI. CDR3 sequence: CASLRGGEETQYF. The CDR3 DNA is TGTGCCAGCCTTAGGGGCGGTGAAGAGACCCAGTACTTC. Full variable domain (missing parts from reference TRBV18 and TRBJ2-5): NAGVMQNPRHLVRRRGQEARLRCSPMKGHSHVYWYRQLPEEGLKFMVYLQKENIIDESGMPKERFSAEFPKEGPSILRIQQVVRGDSAAYFCASLRGGEETQYFGPGTRLLVL.